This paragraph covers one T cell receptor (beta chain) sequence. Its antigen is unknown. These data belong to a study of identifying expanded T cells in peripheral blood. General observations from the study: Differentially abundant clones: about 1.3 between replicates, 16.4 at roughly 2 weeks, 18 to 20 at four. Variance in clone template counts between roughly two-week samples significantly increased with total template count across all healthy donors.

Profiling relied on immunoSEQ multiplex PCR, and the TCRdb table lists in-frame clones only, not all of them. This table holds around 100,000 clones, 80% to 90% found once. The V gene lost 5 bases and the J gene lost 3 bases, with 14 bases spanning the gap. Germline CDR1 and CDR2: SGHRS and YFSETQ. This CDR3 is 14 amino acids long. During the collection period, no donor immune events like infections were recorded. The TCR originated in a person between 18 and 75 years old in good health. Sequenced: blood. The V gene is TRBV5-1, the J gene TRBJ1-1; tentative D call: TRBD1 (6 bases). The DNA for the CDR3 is TGCGCCAGCAGTCAAAACAGGGTTGACACTGAAGCTTTCTTT. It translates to CASSQNRVDTEAFF.